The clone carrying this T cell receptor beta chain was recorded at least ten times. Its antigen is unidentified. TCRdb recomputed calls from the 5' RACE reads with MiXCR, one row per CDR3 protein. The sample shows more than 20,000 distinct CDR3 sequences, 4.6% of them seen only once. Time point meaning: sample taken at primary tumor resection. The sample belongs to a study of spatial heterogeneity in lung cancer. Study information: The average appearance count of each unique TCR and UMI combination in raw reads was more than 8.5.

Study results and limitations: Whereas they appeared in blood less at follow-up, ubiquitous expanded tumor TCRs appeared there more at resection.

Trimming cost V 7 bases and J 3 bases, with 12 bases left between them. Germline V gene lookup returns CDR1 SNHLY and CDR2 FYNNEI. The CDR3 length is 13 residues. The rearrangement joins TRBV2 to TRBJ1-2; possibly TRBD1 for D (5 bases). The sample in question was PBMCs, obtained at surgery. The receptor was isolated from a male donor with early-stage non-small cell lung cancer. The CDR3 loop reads CASNRDRDYGYTF. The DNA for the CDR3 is TGTGCCAGCAACCGAGACAGAGACTATGGCTACACCTTC.